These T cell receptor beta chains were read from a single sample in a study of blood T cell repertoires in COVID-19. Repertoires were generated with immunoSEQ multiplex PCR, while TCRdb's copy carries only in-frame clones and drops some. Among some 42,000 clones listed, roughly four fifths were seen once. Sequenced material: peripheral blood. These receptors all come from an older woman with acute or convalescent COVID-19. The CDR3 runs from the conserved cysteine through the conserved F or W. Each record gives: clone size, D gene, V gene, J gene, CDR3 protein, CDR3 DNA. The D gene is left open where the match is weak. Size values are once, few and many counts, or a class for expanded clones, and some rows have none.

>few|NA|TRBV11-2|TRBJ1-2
CASSFLSQTGYTF
TGTGCCAGCAGCTTTCTATCACAGACTGGCTACACCTTC
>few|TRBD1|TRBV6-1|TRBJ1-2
CASSEAPGGHRGLTF
TGTGCCAGCAGTGAAGCCCCAGGGGGTCACCGTGGGTTAACCTTC
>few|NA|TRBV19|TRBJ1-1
CASSTSDRHTEAFF
TGTGCCAGTAGTACCTCGGACAGACACACTGAAGCTTTCTTT
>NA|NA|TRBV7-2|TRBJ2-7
CASSLGPPGSEQYF
TGTGCCAGCAGCTTAGGACCCCCAGGCTCCGAGCAGTACTTC
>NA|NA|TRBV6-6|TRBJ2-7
CASSYRRKDYEQYF
TGTGCCAGCAGTTACCGCAGGAAGGACTACGAGCAGTACTTC
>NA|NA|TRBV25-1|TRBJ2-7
CASSEIERRRAYEQYF
TGTGCCAGCAGTGAGATTGAGAGGCGGAGGGCCTACGAGCAGTACTTC
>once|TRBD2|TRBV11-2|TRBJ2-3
CASSLTSGNRDTQYF
TGTGCCAGCAGCTTGACTAGCGGGAATCGAGATACGCAGTATTTT
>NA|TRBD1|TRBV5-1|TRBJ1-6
CASSKGGDRAGSPLHF
TGCGCCAGCAGCAAAGGAGGGGACAGGGCGGGCTCACCCCTCCACTTT
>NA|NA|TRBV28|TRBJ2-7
CATRQLQPYEQYF
TGTGCCACACGACAGCTCCAACCTTACGAGCAGTACTTC
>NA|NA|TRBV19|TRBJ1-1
CASSPMGGTEAFF
TGTGCCAGTAGCCCAATGGGAGGAACTGAAGCTTTCTTT
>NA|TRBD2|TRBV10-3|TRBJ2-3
CAIKASGTSTDTQYF
TGTGCCATCAAGGCTAGCGGGACTAGCACAGATACGCAGTATTTT
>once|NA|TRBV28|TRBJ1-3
CASSTTRAGNTIYF
TGTGCCAGCAGCACCACCCGGGCTGGAAACACCATATATTTT
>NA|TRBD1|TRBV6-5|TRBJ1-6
CASTPTTGDSPLHF
TGTGCCAGCACCCCAACGACAGGGGATTCACCCCTCCACTTT
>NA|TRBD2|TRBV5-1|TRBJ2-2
CASSLGALTSGRATGELFF
TGCGCCAGCAGCTTGGGGGCCCTGACTAGCGGGAGGGCCACCGGGGAGCTGTTTTTT
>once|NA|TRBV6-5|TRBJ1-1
CASSLAGVNTEAFF
TGTGCCAGCAGTTTAGCCGGGGTGAACACTGAAGCTTTCTTT
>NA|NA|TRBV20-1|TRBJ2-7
CSALNSYEQYF
TGCAGTGCCCTGAACAGCTACGAGCAGTACTTC
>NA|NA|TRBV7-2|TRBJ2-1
CASSLAWGGQGNEQFF
TGTGCCAGCAGCTTAGCGTGGGGGGGCCAAGGCAATGAGCAGTTCTTC
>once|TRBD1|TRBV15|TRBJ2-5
CATSRADRVETQYF
TGTGCCACCAGCAGAGCTGACAGGGTAGAGACCCAGTACTTC
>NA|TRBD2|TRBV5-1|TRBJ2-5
CASSPTSGLGTQYF
TGCGCCAGCAGCCCCACTAGCGGCCTAGGGACCCAGTACTTC
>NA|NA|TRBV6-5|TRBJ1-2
CASRPSRGGDGYTF
TGTGCCAGCAGGCCCAGTCGAGGGGGAGACGGCTACACCTTC